This T cell receptor beta chain was sequenced in a study of TIL therapy for anti-PD-1-resistant metastatic lung cancer. Study at large: Median tumor PD-L1 proportion score was approximately 6.3%. Tumors carried a median about 1.6 non-synonymous mutations per megabase.

The immunoSEQ assay was v3. TCRdb's table, derived via immunoSEQ multiplex PCR, lists solely in-frame clones and lacks some. The profile shows around 6,000 clones, 66% of them singletons. The CDR3 is 14 amino acids. Germline values: CDR1 SNHLY, CDR2 FYNNEI. V was trimmed by 4 bases and J by 4 bases, leaving 12 bases between them. This sample's time point: pre-treatment sample, taken before nivolumab and TIL therapy. Most excised metastases sampled were pleural nodules or supraclavicular lymph nodes. Progressing patients received lymphodepletion, expanded TIL infusion and IL-2. V is TRBV2 and J is TRBJ2-3; D possibly uses TRBD1 or TRBD2 (5 bases each). The sequence was obtained from a person aged 25 to 85 with non-small cell lung cancer. The sequencing used tumor tissue, collected at baseline. The CDR3 region is CASSVLRGPDTQYF. The CDR3 DNA reads as TGTGCCAGCAGTGTACTGAGGGGCCCAGATACGCAGTATTTT.